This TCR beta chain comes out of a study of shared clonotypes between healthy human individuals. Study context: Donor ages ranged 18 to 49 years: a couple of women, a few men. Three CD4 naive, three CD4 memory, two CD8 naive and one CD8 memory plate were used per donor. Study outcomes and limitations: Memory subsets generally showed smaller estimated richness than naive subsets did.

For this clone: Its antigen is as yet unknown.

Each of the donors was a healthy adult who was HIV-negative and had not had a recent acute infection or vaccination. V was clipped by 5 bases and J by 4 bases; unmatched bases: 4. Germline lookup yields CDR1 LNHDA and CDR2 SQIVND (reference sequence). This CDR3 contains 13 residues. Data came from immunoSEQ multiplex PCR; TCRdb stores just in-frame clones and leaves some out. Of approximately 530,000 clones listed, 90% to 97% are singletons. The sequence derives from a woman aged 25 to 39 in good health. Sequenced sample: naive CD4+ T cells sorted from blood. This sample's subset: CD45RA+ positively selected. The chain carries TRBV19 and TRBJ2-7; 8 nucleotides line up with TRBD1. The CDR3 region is CASSAGGSYEQYF. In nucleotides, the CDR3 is TGTGCCAGTAGTGCAGGGGGCTCATACGAGCAGTACTTC.